The next 23 T cell receptor beta chains were all read from a single sample in a study of cytomegalovirus exposure and HLA in healthy donors. PCR primers comprised 60 Vbeta and 13 Jbeta primers. Clones were read by immunoSEQ multiplex PCR, and TCRdb kept only the in-frame ones, dropping some. The sample has around 130,000 clones; over 75% are singletons. The sample was PBMCs. These receptors were collected from a woman aged 40 to 50 in good health and CMV-seropositive.

The rearrangement joins TRBV7-2 to TRBJ2-7, with TRBD2 matching 8 bases. After removal of 2 bases from V and 5 bases from J, the junction contained 5 bases not matched to a gene. Germline values: CDR1 SGHTA, CDR2 FQGNSA. The CDR3 extends over 14 amino acids. The CDR3 region has the DNA TGTGCCAGCAGCTTAACACTAGCGGAACACGAGCAGTACTTC. Its protein product is CASSLTLAEHEQYF.

There are a few counts of this clone. The rearrangement uses TRBV28 and TRBJ2-1, with 12 bases fitting TRBD2. Germline CDR1 MDHEN, CDR2 SYDVKM. V gave up 6 bases and J gave up 16 bases; unmatched junction bases: 7. This CDR3 comprises 12 residues. CDR3 amino acids: CASSHGLAGKFF. The CDR3 bases are TGTGCCAGCAGCCATGGACTAGCGGGAAAATTCTTC.

This sequence joins TRBV19 and TRBJ1-1, with D possibly TRBD1 on 5 matching bases. The CDR3 is 14 residues long. Trimming took 6 bases from V and 3 from J, leaving 14 bases between them. CDR1 LNHDA and CDR2 SQIVND come from the germline V gene (reference sequence). The CDR3: CASRTDSFDTEAFF. CDR3 bases: TGTGCCAGTAGGACCGACAGCTTTGACACTGAAGCTTTCTTT.

The chain employs TRBV7-2 and TRBJ1-2; D unresolved. Per the germline V gene, CDR1 is SGHTA and CDR2 is FQGNSA. This CDR3 has 14 amino acids. V dropped 4 bases and J dropped 4 bases, with 13 bases sitting between them. CDR3 sequence: CASSSRPAGYGYTF. As DNA, the CDR3 is TGTGCCAGCAGCTCCCGGCCGGCGGGCTATGGCTACACCTTC.

This clone was counted a single time. The rearrangement joins TRBV7-2 to TRBJ2-5; no definite D call. Germline CDR1 and CDR2: SGHTA and FQGNSA. Between the trimmed V and J ends, which lost 4 bases and 1 base, there was a span of 7 bases. The CDR3 extends over 13 amino acids. The CDR3 loop reads CASSSVPQETQYF. In nucleotides, the CDR3 is TGTGCCAGCAGCTCAGTACCCCAAGAGACCCAGTACTTC.

V is TRBV14 and J is TRBJ2-7; 10 bases map to TRBD2. V lost 1 base to trimming and J lost 7 bases; unmatched junction nucleotides: 4. CDR1 SGHDN and CDR2 FVKESK come from the germline V gene. This CDR3 comprises 14 residues. This chain's CDR3 is CASSQGSGRWEQYF. DNA of the CDR3: TGTGCCAGCAGCCAAGGTAGCGGGAGGTGGGAGCAGTACTTC.

The V and J genes are TRBV9 and TRBJ2-6; 7 bases fit TRBD1. CDR1 is SGDLS and CDR2 is YYNGEE in the germline V gene. The trim removed 4 bases at V and 0 bases at J, leaving 10 bases unmatched. The CDR3 length is 18 residues. CDR3 protein: CASSPKQGVFSGANVLTF. The CDR3 DNA is TGTGCCAGCAGCCCGAAGCAGGGGGTGTTCTCTGGGGCCAACGTCCTGACTTTC.

The chain is built from TRBV6-5 and TRBJ1-1, with D possibly TRBD1 on 6 matching bases. This CDR3 comprises 16 residues. Trimming took 1 base from V and 4 from J, leaving 16 bases between them. Germline lookup yields CDR1 MNHEY and CDR2 SVGAGI. CDR3 amino acids: CASSYWGGSAGTEAFF. CDR3 DNA sequence: TGTGCCAGCAGTTACTGGGGGGGCAGTGCTGGCACTGAAGCTTTCTTT.

The rearrangement joins TRBV7-3 to TRBJ2-1, with 8 positions matching TRBD1. Trimming took 5 bases from V and 3 from J; bases not matched to a gene: 12. The length of the CDR3 is 17 residues. CDR1 and CDR2 from the germline V gene are SGHTA and FQGTGA. This CDR3 is CASSAKPQGAGYNEQFF. As DNA, the CDR3 is TGTGCCAGCAGCGCCAAACCTCAGGGGGCAGGCTACAATGAGCAGTTCTTC. Drawing the rest from reference TRBV7-3 and TRBJ2-1, the complete variable domain is GAGVSQTPSNKVTEKGKYVELRCDPISGHTALYWYRQSLGQGPEFLIYFQGTGAADDSGLPNDRFFAVRPEGSVSTLKIQRTERGDSAVYLCASSAKPQGAGYNEQFFGPGTRLTVL.

V usage is TRBV6-6 and J usage is TRBJ2-6; TRBD2 might be the D (6 bases). V was cut by 11 bases and J by 2 bases, with 10 bases left in between. The CDR3 is 13 residues long. The germline V gene encodes CDR1 MNHNY and CDR2 SVGAGI (reference sequence). For the CDR3, the DNA is TGTGCCTTGAGCGGGCCTGGGGCCAACGTCCTGACTTTC. Translated: CALSGPGANVLTF.

This chain uses TRBV11-2 with TRBJ2-2, with D perhaps matching TRBD2 (6 bases). The germline CDR1 and CDR2 sequences are SGHAT and FQNNGV. The CDR3 totals 14 residues. V was shortened by 3 bases and J by 4 bases, with 9 bases between the two germline ends. In nucleotides, the CDR3 is TGTGCCAGCAGCTTCCCGGAGGGCACCGGGGAGCTGTTTTTT. Protein sequence: CASSFPEGTGELFF.

This clone was seen a handful of times. The CDR3 DNA follows: TGTGCCAGCAGCTTAGGGGGGAAGAACACTGAAGCTTTCTTT. It is translated as CASSLGGKNTEAFF. The V and J genes are TRBV7-3 and TRBJ1-1; tentatively, D is TRBD1 (5 bases). This CDR3 contains 14 residues. The V gene's germline CDR1 is SGHTA and CDR2 FQGTGA. Trimming took 2 bases from V and 1 from J, leaving 8 bases between them.

V and J are TRBV14 and TRBJ2-7; TRBD2 matches 16 bases. Germline assignment: CDR1 SGHDN and CDR2 FVKESK. V lost 5 bases to trimming and J lost 7 bases; unmatched junction nucleotides: 14. This CDR3 has 18 amino acids. CDR3 in amino acids: CASSDSGTSGGAYGEQYF. CDR3 DNA: TGTGCCAGCAGCGACTCCGGGACTAGCGGGGGGGCCTACGGGGAGCAGTACTTC.

This clone came up once. The genes are TRBV7-3 and TRBJ1-3, with 8 bases aligning to TRBD1. V shed 4 bases and J 16 bases; nucleotides not matched to a gene: 9. CDR1 and CDR2 from the germline V gene are SGHTA and FQGTGA. This CDR3 comprises 12 residues. CDR3 DNA: TGTGCCAGCAGCTATGGACAGGGCACTCTCTATTTT. It translates to CASSYGQGTLYF.

About this clone: This CDR3 is missing its conserved last phenylalanine or tryptophan, likely due to a read error. V is TRBV7-6 and J is TRBJ1-6; D is unresolved. This CDR3 comprises 15 residues. Germline V CDR1 and CDR2: SGHVS, FNYEAQ. The V and J ends lost 2 bases and 4 bases respectively, with 9 bases between them. The CDR3 loop reads CASSLMPQYNSPLHL. CDR3 DNA sequence: TGTGCCAGCAGCTTAATGCCTCAGTATAATTCACCCCTCCACCTT.

This clone came up once. The genes are TRBV6-5 and TRBJ2-6; D might be TRBD2 (5 bases). CDR1 is MNHEY and CDR2 is SVGAGI in the germline V gene. The CDR3 spans 16 residues. V dropped 2 bases and J dropped 4 bases, with 12 bases sitting between them. The DNA for the CDR3 is TGTGCCAGCAGTTACGAGGGATCAGCGGGGGCCAACGTCCTGACTTTC. Encoded protein: CASSYEGSAGANVLTF.

The chain combines TRBV28 with TRBJ2-5; D ambiguous. Per germline, CDR1 MDHEN and CDR2 SYDVKM. CDR3 length: 13 amino acids. Trimming took 3 bases from V and 4 from J, leaving 9 bases between them. In DNA, the CDR3 is TGTGCCAGCAGTTTTAGCCACGGAGAGACCCAGTACTTC. Amino acids: CASSFSHGETQYF.

The genes are TRBV7-9 and TRBJ2-1; 13 bases align to TRBD2. In germline, CDR1 is SEHNR, CDR2 FQNEAQ (reference sequence). V lost 3 bases and J lost 4; bases outside the gene matches: 6. The CDR3 runs to 17 residues. In DNA form, the CDR3 reads TGTGCCAGCAGCTTCTCGACTAGCGGGAGGTTGTACAATGAGCAGTTCTTC. It yields the protein CASSFSTSGRLYNEQFF.

The chain is built from TRBV5-1 and TRBJ2-2; TRBD2 aligns across 11 bases. The CDR3 runs 17 residues. V was clipped by 4 bases and J by 7 bases; unmatched bases: 12. CDR1 is SGHRS and CDR2 is YFSETQ in the germline V gene. In DNA form, the CDR3 reads TGCGCCAGCAGCACCATGATAGCGGGGGGGCTCGGCGGGGAGCTGTTTTTT. Translation gives CASSTMIAGGLGGELFF.

The V gene is TRBV7-9, the J gene TRBJ2-3, with 8 bases identical to TRBD2. Germline V lookup: CDR1 SEHNR, CDR2 FQNEAQ (reference sequence). V shed 5 bases and J 6 bases; nucleotides not matched to a gene: 10. The CDR3 is 15 amino acids. The DNA for the CDR3 is TGTGCCAGCAGCCAGATACGGGGGGGCCTGGATACGCAGTATTTT. Its protein product is CASSQIRGGLDTQYF.

This chain uses TRBV18 with TRBJ2-5; D not certain. Trimming shortened V by 3 bases and J by 5 bases, and 10 bases separated the two germline ends. CDR1 is KGHSH, CDR2 LQKENI, per germline. This CDR3 comprises 13 residues. The CDR3 spells CASSPEDGETQYF. CDR3 in DNA: TGTGCCAGCTCACCTGAGGATGGGGAGACCCAGTACTTC. Combining the CDR3 with reference TRBV18 and TRBJ2-5 gives the whole variable domain NAGVMQNPRHLVRRRGQEARLRCSPMKGHSHVYWYRQLPEEGLKFMVYLQKENIIDESGMPKERFSAEFPKEGPSILRIQQVVRGDSAAYFCASSPEDGETQYFGPGTRLLVL.

This sequence joins TRBV20-1 and TRBJ2-5, with D hard to call. The CDR3 length is 11 residues. CDR1 DFQATT and CDR2 SNEGSKA come from the germline V gene (reference sequence). V was shortened by 6 bases and J by 5 bases, with 10 bases between the two germline ends. The DNA of the CDR3 is TGCAGTGCACGGTTCGGGGAGACCCAGTACTTC. Residues: CSARFGETQYF.

The sample holds one count of this clone. The chain recombines TRBV7-9 with TRBJ2-7, with D possibly matching TRBD1 (6 bases). Germline V CDR1 and CDR2: SEHNR, FQNEAQ (reference sequence). CDR3 length: 14 residues. Trimming left V 1 base short and J 7 bases short, with 14 bases between. The CDR3, as DNA: TGTGCCAGCAGCTTAGGGCAGGGGCCGGGGGAGCAGTACTTC. This encodes CASSLGQGPGEQYF.